Listed here is a single TCR beta chain. Its cognate antigen is unknown. The record originates from a study of T cell repertoires in cytomegalovirus infection. Study at large: Both CMV infection and a matching HLA type were indicated by public TCR beta signatures.

General study results and limits: There were HLA-C-restricted CMV-specific TCR beta clonotypes dominating the ex vivo response. Identification of carriers of CMV plus the relevant HLA was achieved through cumulative public TCR beta family frequency.

One entry per CDR3 protein results from TCRdb running MiXCR on the reads. The table lists more than 150,000 distinct CDR3 sequences, under 25% of them singletons. Trimming cost V 2 bases and J 9 bases, with 8 bases left between them. Germline lookup yields CDR1 MDHEN and CDR2 SYDVKM. The CDR3 is 12 residues long. The chain carries TRBV28 and TRBJ1-5; D is uncertain. Sequenced input: PBMCs. The receptor's source is a human donor in good health (CMV status not recorded). Some clones in this sample may be carry-over from other donors' samples. In nucleotides, the CDR3 is TGTGCCAGCAGTTTAAGGGCCGGGCCCCAGCATTTT. Amino acids: CASSLRAGPQHF.